This TCR beta chain was found in a study of blood T cell repertoires in COVID-19. Produced via immunoSEQ multiplex PCR; TCRdb's table is partial and in-frame only. The sample lists more than 35,000 clones, roughly 84% occurring once. This CDR3 contains 16 residues. Germline-derived CDR1 and CDR2 are SQVTM and ANQGSEA. V lost 0 bases and J lost 3, with 17 bases in between. The V and J genes are TRBV29-1 and TRBJ2-5; D possibly corresponds to TRBD1 (6 bases). The clonotype comes from a man between 60 and 70 years old with active COVID-19. Sequenced: peripheral blood. CDR3 protein: CSVEEPLQGSEETQYF. CDR3 nucleotides: TGCAGCGTTGAAGAACCTCTACAGGGCTCCGAAGAGACCCAGTACTTC.